Below are 8 T cell receptor beta chains sequenced from a single sample in a study of graft-versus-host responses after intestinal transplantation. These receptors' targets are unknown. Sequencing used immunoSEQ multiplex PCR; TCRdb keeps in-frame clones, though not all of them. The table has roughly 73,000 clones, more than 75% seen once. Here the sequenced sample was unstimulated CD8+ T cells sorted from spleen or lymph node cells, taken before transplant. Receptor source: a human donor who was the organ donor for an intestinal transplant.

J is TRBJ1-1 and V is TRBV29-1; 9 bases align to TRBD1. The J segment lost 5 bases and the V segment lost 0 bases, leaving 4 bases of the junction unmatched. CDR1 is SQVTM, CDR2 ANQGSEA, per germline. CDR3 length: 14 residues. CDR3 nucleotide sequence: TGCAGCGTTGAAGAGACAGGGGGTGGGACTGAAGCTTTCTTT. It yields the protein CSVEETGGGTEAFF.

The J gene is TRBJ1-5, the V gene TRBV6-5, with 10 bases aligning to TRBD1. V trimming: 5 bases; J trimming: 3 bases; junction bases outside the gene matches: 4. The CDR3 has 15 amino acids. Germline CDR1 reads MNHEY; CDR2 reads SVGAGI. The CDR3 region is CASSPGTGANQPQHF. The CDR3 region has the DNA TGTGCCAGCAGTCCCGGGACAGGGGCCAATCAGCCCCAGCATTTT.

The chain joins TRBV5-1 to TRBJ2-3, with 9 bases lining up with TRBD2. This CDR3 contains 15 residues. CDR1 SGHRS and CDR2 YFSETQ come from the germline V gene. J lost 4 bases, V lost 3 bases, and 6 bases had no gene match. CDR3 loop: CASSSLGLASDTQYF. The CDR3 DNA reads TGCGCCAGCAGCTCGTTGGGACTAGCTTCAGATACGCAGTATTTT.

The chain is built from TRBV29-1 and TRBJ1-2; TRBD1 aligns across 7 bases. Germline V CDR1 and CDR2: SQVTM, ANQGSEA. Losses at the gene ends were 6 bases for V and 4 bases for J; bases not matched to a gene: 5. The CDR3 loop spans 12 amino acids. The CDR3 sequence: CSVTGRRYGYTF. In nucleotides, the CDR3 is TGCAGCGTGACAGGGAGGCGCTATGGCTACACCTTC.

The rearrangement joins TRBV27 to TRBJ2-1, with D possibly matching TRBD1 (5 bases). The CDR3 has 16 residues. Germline CDR1 and CDR2: MNHEY and SMNVEV (reference sequence). V lost 5 bases and J lost 4, with 18 bases in between. Written as DNA, the CDR3 is TGTGCCAGCAGTCCAGAGACAGATCCCCAATACAATGAGCAGTTCTTC. This translates into CASSPETDPQYNEQFF.

The V and J genes are TRBV11-2 and TRBJ1-6; weak D call: TRBD1 (6 bases). CDR3 size: 18 residues. The V and J ends lost 1 base and 8 bases respectively, with 21 bases between them. Germline loops: CDR1 SGHAT, CDR2 FQNNGV. CDR3 loop: CASSLGPPEQGFDSPLHF. In DNA form, the CDR3 reads TGTGCCAGCAGCTTAGGCCCACCTGAACAGGGATTTGATTCACCCCTCCACTTT.

This sequence joins TRBV28 and TRBJ2-3; no reliable D call. Between the trimmed V and J ends, which lost 3 bases and 2 bases, there was a span of 9 bases. Germline V gene lookup returns CDR1 MDHEN and CDR2 SYDVKM. The CDR3 is 14 residues long. The CDR3 sequence is CASSFWRNTDTQYF. The CDR3, as DNA: TGTGCCAGCAGTTTCTGGAGAAACACAGATACGCAGTATTTT.

Only a few counts were recorded for this clone. CDR3 sequence reads: CASRSDRHSYEQYF. In DNA form, the CDR3 reads TGCGCCAGCAGAAGCGACAGGCACTCCTACGAGCAGTACTTC. This chain joins TRBV4-1 and TRBJ2-7; perhaps TRBD1 as D (6 bases). This CDR3 has 14 residues. Germline V lookup: CDR1 MGHRA, CDR2 YSYEKL. V was cut by 6 bases and J by 0 bases, with 12 bases left in between.